This entry is about one TCR beta chain. The data derive from a study of cytomegalovirus exposure and HLA in healthy donors. Use of 60 Vbeta and 13 Jbeta primers characterized the PCR. The method was immunoSEQ multiplex PCR; TCRdb's version includes in-frame clones alone and lacks a portion of them. The data show 75,000 to 100,000 clones, 81% seen once. Germline V gene lookup returns CDR1 WNHNN and CDR2 SYGVQD (reference sequence). The CDR3 runs 16 residues. The ends were cut back, 6 bases at V and 2 bases at J, with 17 bases in the middle. The genes are TRBV10-1 and TRBJ2-1; D is uncertain. This clonotype was sampled from a man aged 35-49 years in good health and CMV-seropositive. Sample: PBMCs. The CDR3 reads CASSPADLTAYNEQFF. The DNA for the CDR3 is TGCGCCAGCAGCCCCGCAGATCTCACCGCCTACAATGAGCAGTTCTTC.